The 25 T cell receptor beta chains presented below share a single source sample, sequenced in a study of control samples from healthy donors and cancer patients. Here immunoSEQ multiplex PCR was the method, and the copy in TCRdb shows in-frame clones only, minus some. The table has some 150,000 clones, around 94% seen once. The sequenced sample was PBMCs. The receptors shown here come from a man in his 60s with colorectal cancer.

The chain couples TRBV7-9 to TRBJ1-4, with a weak D call TRBD1 (5 bases). Looked up from germline, CDR1 is SEHNR and CDR2 is FQNEAQ (reference sequence). Trimming took off 1 base at V and 2 bases at J, with 5 bases between the two ends. The CDR3 loop spans 14 amino acids. The CDR3 DNA reads as TGTGCCAGCAGCTTAGGACAGACTAATGAAAAACTGTTTTTT. It encodes CASSLGQTNEKLFF.

The chain combines TRBV5-1 with TRBJ1-6; possibly TRBD1 for D (5 bases). CDR1 is SGHRS, CDR2 YFSETQ, per germline. Trimming took 0 bases from V and 10 from J, leaving 14 bases between them. The CDR3 has 15 residues. CDR3 sequence (DNA): TGCGCCAGCAGCTTGGCCCGGGTCACAGGCTCACCCCTCCACTTT. Translating gives CASSLARVTGSPLHF.

The chain couples TRBV9 to TRBJ2-3; 13 bases agree with TRBD2. J was trimmed by 4 bases and V by 5 bases; bases with no gene match: 16. The CDR3 covers 19 residues. Germline loops: CDR1 SGDLS, CDR2 YYNGEE. The CDR3 spells CASSGTRTSGGLLADTQYF. As DNA, the CDR3 is TGTGCCAGCAGTGGAACACGGACTAGCGGGGGTCTCTTGGCAGATACGCAGTATTTT.

This clone has a handful of counts. V usage is TRBV2 and J usage is TRBJ1-2; 7 bases line up with TRBD1. Trimming took 3 bases from V and 4 from J; bases not matched to a gene: 5. CDR3 length equals 14 residues. Germline lookup yields CDR1 SNHLY and CDR2 FYNNEI. The CDR3 DNA follows: TGTGCCAGCAGTGAGGACAGGACCTCCTATGGCTACACCTTC. Encoded protein: CASSEDRTSYGYTF.

Here the CDR3 reads CASSSGLITYEQYF. As DNA, the CDR3 is TGTGCCAGCTCATCCGGACTCATTACCTACGAGCAGTACTTC. The rearrangement uses TRBV18 and TRBJ2-7; D might be TRBD2 (5 bases). The CDR3 covers 14 residues. Germline V gene data show CDR1 as KGHSH and CDR2 as LQKENI. Deletions cut 5 bases from V and 2 bases from J, with 13 bases between.

The J gene is TRBJ2-2, the V gene TRBV29-1, with D possibly matching TRBD2 (6 bases). This CDR3 region has 13 residues. V was clipped by 7 bases and J by 2 bases, with 11 bases between them. Germline V gene lookup returns CDR1 SQVTM and CDR2 ANQGSEA. As DNA, the CDR3 is TGCAGCGCGTTCGGGGGTAACACCGGGGAGCTGTTTTTT. Translated, it gives CSAFGGNTGELFF.

This chain uses TRBV19 with TRBJ2-5; D is perhaps TRBD1 or TRBD2 (5 bases each). This CDR3 comprises 13 residues. The germline V gene encodes CDR1 LNHDA and CDR2 SQIVND (reference sequence). With 5 bases removed from V and 7 bases from J, the gap between germline ends came to 14 bases. The CDR3 loop is CASSPGPAGTQYF. In nucleotides, the CDR3 is TGTGCCAGTAGTCCGGGACCCGCGGGGACCCAGTACTTC.

About this clone: The identical CDR3 is also encoded by other nucleotide sequences in the sample. The chain uses TRBV27 and TRBJ2-1; D is unclear. From germline, CDR1 is MNHEY and CDR2 SMNVEV (reference sequence). V lost 5 bases and J lost 1, with 9 bases in between. The CDR3 loop spans 14 amino acids. The CDR3 reads CASSLPSSYNEQFF. The CDR3 DNA reads TGTGCCAGCAGTCTCCCAAGTTCCTACAATGAGCAGTTCTTC.

As regards this clone: Distinct nucleotide sequences in the sample also encode this CDR3. V gene TRBV4-1 combines with J gene TRBJ2-2; D possibly corresponds to TRBD1 (6 bases). Germline lookup yields CDR1 MGHRA and CDR2 YSYEKL. Between the trimmed V and J ends, which lost 0 bases and 7 bases, there was a span of 9 bases. This CDR3 comprises 14 residues. The CDR3 DNA sequence: TGCGCCAGCAGCCAAGACAGGGGCGGCGGGGAGCTGTTTTTT. The encoded protein is CASSQDRGGGELFF.

The CDR3 loop is CASSFDSQSSGANVLTF. The CDR3 region has the DNA TGTGCCAGCAGCTTCGACAGCCAGAGCTCTGGGGCCAACGTCCTGACTTTC. The J gene is TRBJ2-6, the V gene TRBV5-8, with D possibly matching TRBD1 (5 bases). CDR3 length equals 17 residues. Trimming pared 2 bases from V and 0 bases from J, leaving 12 bases between. The germline gives CDR1 SGHTS, CDR2 YDEGEE.

The chain couples TRBV2 to TRBJ2-2, with D possibly matching TRBD1 (5 bases). The ends were cut back, 4 bases at V and 5 bases at J, with 11 bases in the middle. This CDR3 is 14 amino acids long. CDR1 is SNHLY and CDR2 is FYNNEI in the germline V gene. Written as DNA, the CDR3 is TGTGCCAGCAGTGTAGAAACAGGAACCGGGGAGCTGTTTTTT. This encodes CASSVETGTGELFF.

This chain connects TRBV3-1 (or the pseudogene TRBV3-2) to TRBJ1-2, with TRBD1 identical over 7 bases. V shed 4 bases, J shed 5 bases, and the junction held 4 bases outside the gene matches. The germline gives CDR1 LGHDT, CDR2 YNNKEL (reference sequence). This CDR3 is built from 13 residues. The CDR3 here is CASSLDRSYGYTF. DNA of the CDR3: TGTGCCAGCAGCCTGGACAGGTCTTATGGCTACACCTTC.

This clone was counted a single time. V usage is TRBV19 and J usage is TRBJ2-2, with D possibly matching TRBD1 (5 bases). V was trimmed by 5 bases and J by 1 base, leaving 11 bases between them. The CDR3 runs to 15 residues. CDR1 is LNHDA and CDR2 is SQIVND in the germline V gene (reference sequence). In DNA, the CDR3 is TGTGCCAGTAGTCGGGTTGACAGGAACACCGGGGAGCTGTTTTTT. The encoded protein is CASSRVDRNTGELFF.

This chain connects TRBV5-6 to TRBJ2-5, with TRBD2 matching over 9 bases. Germline V gives CDR1 SGHDT, CDR2 YYEEEE. This CDR3 has 15 amino acids. The V segment lost 0 bases and the J segment 4 bases; nucleotides outside the gene matches: 4. The CDR3 is CASSLGGGVGETQYF. CDR3 nucleotide sequence: TGTGCCAGCAGCTTGGGCGGGGGGGTTGGAGAGACCCAGTACTTC.

CDR3 in DNA: TGCGCCAGCAGAGGAGATACGCAGTATTTT. This sequence encodes CASRGDTQYF. The chain carries TRBV10-2 and TRBJ2-3, with D uncertain. Germline V gene sequence: CDR1 WSHSY, CDR2 SAAADI. The CDR3 consists of 10 residues. The V and J ends lost 6 bases and 5 bases respectively, with 3 bases between them.

V is TRBV6-5 and J is TRBJ2-1, with TRBD2 matching 7 bases. This CDR3 is built from 15 residues. Germline CDR1 and CDR2: MNHEY and SVGAGI. Losses at the gene ends were 4 bases for V and 3 bases for J; bases not matched to a gene: 6. CDR3 sequence: CASSLSAGIYNEQFF. CDR3 DNA sequence: TGTGCCAGCAGTTTATCAGCGGGGATCTACAATGAGCAGTTCTTC.

The rearrangement links TRBV29-1 to TRBJ2-5; D call uncertain. Trimming took off 2 bases at V and 5 bases at J, with 9 bases between the two ends. The CDR3 covers 12 residues. CDR1 SQVTM and CDR2 ANQGSEA come from the germline V gene. Here the CDR3 reads CSVESVGETQYF. The CDR3 nucleotides are TGCAGCGTTGAATCTGTGGGGGAGACCCAGTACTTC.

The V and J genes are TRBV4-3 and TRBJ1-3; TRBD1 might be the D (6 bases). Deletions cut 4 bases from V and 0 bases from J, with 7 bases between. Germline CDR1 is LGHNA and CDR2 is YSLEER. This CDR3 is 14 amino acids long. CDR3 in DNA: TGCGCCAGCAGCCTACAGGGCTCTGGAAACACCATATATTTT. It is translated as CASSLQGSGNTIYF.

This chain connects TRBV9 to TRBJ2-5; TRBD1 is a possible D gene (6 bases). Germline lookup yields CDR1 SGDLS and CDR2 YYNGEE. CDR3 length equals 15 residues. Trimming took off 1 base at V and 4 bases at J, with 14 bases between the two ends. The CDR3 region is CASSVLNRVGETQYF. The CDR3 nucleotides read TGTGCCAGCAGCGTACTAAACAGGGTGGGAGAGACCCAGTACTTC.

The chain couples TRBV7-9 to TRBJ1-4; no clear D. The germline V gene encodes CDR1 SEHNR and CDR2 FQNEAQ (reference sequence). This CDR3 spans 13 amino acids. Trimming took off 4 bases at V and 5 bases at J, with 8 bases between the two ends. The CDR3 sequence: CASSSSGNEKLFF. The CDR3 DNA is TGTGCCAGCAGCTCGTCTGGCAATGAAAAACTGTTTTTT.

The chain recombines TRBV6-5 with TRBJ1-4; 10 bases match TRBD1. Germline lookup yields CDR1 MNHEY and CDR2 SVGAGI. The V gene end was trimmed by 6 bases and the J gene end by 8 bases; junction bases not matched to a gene: 6. The CDR3 contains 14 residues. The CDR3 loop reads CASRPGTGVEKLFF. The CDR3 DNA is TGTGCCAGCAGACCCGGGACAGGGGTCGAAAAACTGTTTTTT.

This clone was picked up one time. The rearrangement uses TRBV7-2 and TRBJ1-3; no definite D call. The CDR3 is made up of 13 amino acids. Trimming removed 2 bases at V and 3 bases at J, with 5 bases between. Germline CDR1 SGHTA, CDR2 FQGNSA. The CDR3 is CASSLTDGNTIYF. CDR3 in DNA: TGTGCCAGCAGCTTAACCGATGGAAACACCATATATTTT.

J is TRBJ2-1 and V is TRBV2; possibly TRBD1 or TRBD2 for D (5 bases each). V was shortened by 7 bases and J by 12 bases, with 22 bases between the two germline ends. Germline CDR1 is SNHLY and CDR2 is FYNNEI. The CDR3 totals 14 residues. The CDR3 nucleotides are TGTGCCAGCAAGGTCGGGACGGATGCCTCCGGGCAGTTCTTC. Amino acid sequence: CASKVGTDASGQFF.

This clone was seen once. The J gene is TRBJ2-7, the V gene TRBV11-3; TRBD1 aligns across 9 bases. Per germline, CDR1 SGHNT and CDR2 YENEEA. J was trimmed by 7 bases and V by 0 bases; bases with no gene match: 4. This CDR3 has 14 residues. This chain's CDR3 is CASSLEQGAGEQYF. As DNA, the CDR3 is TGTGCCAGCAGCTTAGAACAGGGGGCCGGGGAGCAGTACTTC.

The V call is TRBV10-2, the J call TRBJ2-5; no definite D call. The germline V gene has CDR1 WSHSY and CDR2 SAAADI. This CDR3 has 12 amino acids. Trimming took 6 bases from V and 6 from J, leaving 11 bases between them. The CDR3 reads CASRTVGKTQYF. CDR3 DNA: TGCGCCAGCAGGACGGTCGGTAAGACCCAGTACTTC.